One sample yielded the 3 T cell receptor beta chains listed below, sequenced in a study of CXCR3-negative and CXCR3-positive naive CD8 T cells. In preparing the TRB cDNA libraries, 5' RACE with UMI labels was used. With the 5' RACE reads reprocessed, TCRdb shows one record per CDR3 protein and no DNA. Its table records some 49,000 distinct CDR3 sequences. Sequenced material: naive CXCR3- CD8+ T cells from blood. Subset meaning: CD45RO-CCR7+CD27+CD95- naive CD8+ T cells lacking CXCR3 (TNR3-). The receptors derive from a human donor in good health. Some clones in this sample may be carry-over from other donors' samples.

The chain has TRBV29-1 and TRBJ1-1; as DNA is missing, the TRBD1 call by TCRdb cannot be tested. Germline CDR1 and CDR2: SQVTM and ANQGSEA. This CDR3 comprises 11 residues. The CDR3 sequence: CSVARETEAFF.

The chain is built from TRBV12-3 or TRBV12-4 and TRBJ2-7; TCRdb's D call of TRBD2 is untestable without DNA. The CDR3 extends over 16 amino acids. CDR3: CASSLEGSGGSYEQYF.

The CDR3 reads CASSLGEHSYEQYF. The rearrangement links TRBV5-6 to TRBJ2-7. Per the germline V gene, CDR1 is SGHDT and CDR2 is YYEEEE. The CDR3 totals 14 residues.